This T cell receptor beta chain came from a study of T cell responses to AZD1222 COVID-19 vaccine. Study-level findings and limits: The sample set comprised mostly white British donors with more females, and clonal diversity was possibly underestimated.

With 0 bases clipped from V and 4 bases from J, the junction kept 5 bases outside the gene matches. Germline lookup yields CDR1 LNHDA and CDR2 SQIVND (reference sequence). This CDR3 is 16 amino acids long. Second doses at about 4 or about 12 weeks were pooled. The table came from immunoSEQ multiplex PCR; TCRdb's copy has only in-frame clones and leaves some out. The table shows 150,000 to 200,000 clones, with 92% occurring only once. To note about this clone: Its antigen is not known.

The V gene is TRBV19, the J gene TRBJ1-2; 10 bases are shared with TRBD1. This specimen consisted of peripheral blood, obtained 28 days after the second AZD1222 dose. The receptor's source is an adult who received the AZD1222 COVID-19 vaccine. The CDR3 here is CASSIDSWDRGYGYTF. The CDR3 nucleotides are TGTGCCAGTAGTATAGATAGCTGGGACAGGGGCTATGGCTACACCTTC.